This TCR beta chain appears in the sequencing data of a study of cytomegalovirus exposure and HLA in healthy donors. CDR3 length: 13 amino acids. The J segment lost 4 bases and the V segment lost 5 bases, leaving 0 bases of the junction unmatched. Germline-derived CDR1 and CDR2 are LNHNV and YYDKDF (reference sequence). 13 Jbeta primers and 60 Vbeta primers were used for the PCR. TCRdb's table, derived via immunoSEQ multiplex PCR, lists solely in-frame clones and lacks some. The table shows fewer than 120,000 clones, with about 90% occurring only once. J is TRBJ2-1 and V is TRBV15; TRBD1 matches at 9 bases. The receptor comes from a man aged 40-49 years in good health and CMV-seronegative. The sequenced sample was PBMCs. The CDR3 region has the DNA TGTGCCACCAGCGGGACAGGGTACAATGAGCAGTTCTTC. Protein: CATSGTGYNEQFF.